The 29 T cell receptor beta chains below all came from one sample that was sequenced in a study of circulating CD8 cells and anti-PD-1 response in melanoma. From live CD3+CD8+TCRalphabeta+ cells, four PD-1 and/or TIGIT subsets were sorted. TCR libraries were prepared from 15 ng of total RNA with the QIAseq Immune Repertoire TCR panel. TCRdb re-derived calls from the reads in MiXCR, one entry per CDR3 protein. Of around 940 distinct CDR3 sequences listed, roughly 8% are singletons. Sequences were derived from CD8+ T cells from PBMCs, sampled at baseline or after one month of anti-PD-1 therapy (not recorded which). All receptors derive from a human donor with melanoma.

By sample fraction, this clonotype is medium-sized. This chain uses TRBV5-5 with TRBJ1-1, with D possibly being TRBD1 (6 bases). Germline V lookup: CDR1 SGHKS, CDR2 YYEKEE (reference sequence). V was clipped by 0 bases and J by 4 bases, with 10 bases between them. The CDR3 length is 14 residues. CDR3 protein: CASSLEGGTTEAFF. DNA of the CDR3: TGTGCCAGCAGCTTGGAAGGGGGTACCACTGAAGCTTTCTTT.

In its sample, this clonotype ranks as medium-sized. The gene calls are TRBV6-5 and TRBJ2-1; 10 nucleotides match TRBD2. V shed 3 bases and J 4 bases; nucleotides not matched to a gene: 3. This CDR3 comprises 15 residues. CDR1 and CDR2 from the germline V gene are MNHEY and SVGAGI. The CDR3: CASSYLAGEYNEQFF. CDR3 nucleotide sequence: TGTGCCAGCAGTTATCTAGCGGGGGAGTACAATGAGCAGTTCTTC.

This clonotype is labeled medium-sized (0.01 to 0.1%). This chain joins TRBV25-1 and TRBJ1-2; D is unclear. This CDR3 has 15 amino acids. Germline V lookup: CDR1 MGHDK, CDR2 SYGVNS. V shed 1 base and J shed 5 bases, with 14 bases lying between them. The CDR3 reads CASSESGIVSYGYTF. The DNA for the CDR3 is TGTGCCAGCAGTGAATCGGGCATCGTCTCATATGGCTACACCTTC.

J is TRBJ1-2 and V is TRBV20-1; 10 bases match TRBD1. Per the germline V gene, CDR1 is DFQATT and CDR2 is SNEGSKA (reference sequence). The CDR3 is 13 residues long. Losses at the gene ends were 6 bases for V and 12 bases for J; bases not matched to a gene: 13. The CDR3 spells CSAEGQGRGGHTF. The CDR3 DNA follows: TGCAGTGCGGAGGGACAGGGGAGAGGGGGCCACACCTTC.

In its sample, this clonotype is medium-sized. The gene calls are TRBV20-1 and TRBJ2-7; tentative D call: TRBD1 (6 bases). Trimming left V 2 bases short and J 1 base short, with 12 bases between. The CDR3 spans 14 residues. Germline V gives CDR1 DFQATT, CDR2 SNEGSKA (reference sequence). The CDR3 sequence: CSARNTGLSYEQYF. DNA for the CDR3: TGCAGTGCTAGAAACACAGGGCTGTCCTACGAGCAGTACTTC.

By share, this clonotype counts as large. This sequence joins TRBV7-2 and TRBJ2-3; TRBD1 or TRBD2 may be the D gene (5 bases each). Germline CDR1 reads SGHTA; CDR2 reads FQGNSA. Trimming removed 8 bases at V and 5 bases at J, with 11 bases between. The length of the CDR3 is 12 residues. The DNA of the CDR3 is TGTGCCAGCTCCGGGACGGTAGATACGCAGTATTTT. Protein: CASSGTVDTQYF.

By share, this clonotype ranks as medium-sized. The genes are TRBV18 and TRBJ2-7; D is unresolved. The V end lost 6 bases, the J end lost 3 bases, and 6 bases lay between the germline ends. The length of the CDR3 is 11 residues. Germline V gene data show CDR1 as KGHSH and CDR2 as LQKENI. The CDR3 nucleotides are TGTGCCAGCTCTGGCGACTACGAGCAGTACTTC. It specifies CASSGDYEQYF.

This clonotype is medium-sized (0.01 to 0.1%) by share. The CDR3 is CASKVIEGNTEAFF. DNA of the CDR3: TGTGCCAGCAAAGTTATCGAGGGTAACACTGAAGCTTTCTTT. The genes are TRBV27 and TRBJ1-1; D gene uncertain. The CDR3 is made up of 14 amino acids. Deletions cut 7 bases from V and 2 bases from J, with 14 bases between. Per the germline V gene, CDR1 is MNHEY and CDR2 is SMNVEV (reference sequence).

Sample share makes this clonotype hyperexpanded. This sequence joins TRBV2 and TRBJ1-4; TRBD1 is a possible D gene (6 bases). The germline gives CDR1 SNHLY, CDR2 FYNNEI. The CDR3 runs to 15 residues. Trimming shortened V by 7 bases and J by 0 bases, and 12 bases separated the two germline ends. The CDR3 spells CASTGDTSTNEKLFF. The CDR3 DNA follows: TGTGCCAGCACCGGGGACACTTCAACTAATGAAAAACTGTTTTTT.

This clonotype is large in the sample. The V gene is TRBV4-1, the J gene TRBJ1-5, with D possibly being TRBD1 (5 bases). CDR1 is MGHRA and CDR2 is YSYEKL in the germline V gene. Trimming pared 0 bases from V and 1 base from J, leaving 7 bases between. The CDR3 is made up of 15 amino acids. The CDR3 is CASSQDYRSNQPQHF. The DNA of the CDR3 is TGCGCCAGCAGCCAAGATTACAGGAGCAATCAGCCCCAGCATTTT.

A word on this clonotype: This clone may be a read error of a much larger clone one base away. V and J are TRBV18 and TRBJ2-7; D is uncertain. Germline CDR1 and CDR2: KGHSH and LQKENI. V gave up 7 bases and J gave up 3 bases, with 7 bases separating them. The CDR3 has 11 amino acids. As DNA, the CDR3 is TGTGCCAGCTTTGGCGACTACGAGCAGTACTTC. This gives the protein CASFGDYEQYF.

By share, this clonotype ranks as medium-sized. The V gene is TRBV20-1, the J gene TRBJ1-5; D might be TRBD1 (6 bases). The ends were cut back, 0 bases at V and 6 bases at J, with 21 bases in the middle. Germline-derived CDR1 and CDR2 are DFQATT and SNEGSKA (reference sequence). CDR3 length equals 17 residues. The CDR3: CSARDFEGGGRTQPQHF. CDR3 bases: TGCAGTGCTAGAGATTTCGAAGGGGGAGGTAGGACTCAGCCCCAGCATTTT.

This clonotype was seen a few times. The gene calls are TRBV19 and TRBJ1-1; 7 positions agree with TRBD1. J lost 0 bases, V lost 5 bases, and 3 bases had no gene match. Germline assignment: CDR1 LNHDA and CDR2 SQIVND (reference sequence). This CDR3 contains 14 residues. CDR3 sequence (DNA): TGTGCCAGTAGTCCGACAGGGCTGAACACTGAAGCTTTCTTT. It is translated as CASSPTGLNTEAFF. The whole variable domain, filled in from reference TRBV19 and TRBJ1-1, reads DGGITQSPKYLFRKEGQNVTLSCEQNLNHDAMYWYRQDPGQGLRLIYYSQIVNDFQKGDIAEGYSVSREKKESFPLTVTSAQKNPTAFYLCASSPTGLNTEAFFGQGTRLTVV.

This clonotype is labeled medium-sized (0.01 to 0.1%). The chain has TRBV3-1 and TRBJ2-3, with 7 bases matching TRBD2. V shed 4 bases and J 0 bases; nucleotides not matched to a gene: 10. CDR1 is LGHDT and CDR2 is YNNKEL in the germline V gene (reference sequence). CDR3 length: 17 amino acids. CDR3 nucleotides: TGTGCCAGCAGCCGCACTCGGGGGGACTCTAGCACAGATACGCAGTATTTT. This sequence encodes CASSRTRGDSSTDTQYF.

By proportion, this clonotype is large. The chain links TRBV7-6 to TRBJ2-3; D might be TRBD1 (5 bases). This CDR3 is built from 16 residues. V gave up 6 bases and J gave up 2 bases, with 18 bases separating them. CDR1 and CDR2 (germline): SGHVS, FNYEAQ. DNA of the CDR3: TGTGCCAGCAGTAAACCAACAGGCACAATCACAGATACGCAGTATTTT. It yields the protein CASSKPTGTITDTQYF.

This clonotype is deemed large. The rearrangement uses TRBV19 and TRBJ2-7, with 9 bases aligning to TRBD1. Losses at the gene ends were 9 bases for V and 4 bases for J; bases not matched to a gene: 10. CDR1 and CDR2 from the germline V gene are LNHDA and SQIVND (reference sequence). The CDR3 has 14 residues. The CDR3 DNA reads TGTGCCAGCCAAATAACAGGGGGCATATACGAGCAGTACTTC. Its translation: CASQITGGIYEQYF.

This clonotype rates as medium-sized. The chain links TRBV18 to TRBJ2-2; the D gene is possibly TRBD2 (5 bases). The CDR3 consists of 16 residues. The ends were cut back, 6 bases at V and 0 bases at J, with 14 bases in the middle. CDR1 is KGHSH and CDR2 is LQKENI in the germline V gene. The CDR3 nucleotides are TGTGCCAGCTCGCCCTCGAGGGTATCGAACACCGGGGAGCTGTTTTTT. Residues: CASSPSRVSNTGELFF.

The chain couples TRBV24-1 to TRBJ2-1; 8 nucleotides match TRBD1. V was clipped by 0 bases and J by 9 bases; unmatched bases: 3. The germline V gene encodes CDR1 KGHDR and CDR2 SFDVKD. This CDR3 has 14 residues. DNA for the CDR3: TGTGCCACCAGTGATTTGGGACAGGGCGGTGAGCAGTTCTTC. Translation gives CATSDLGQGGEQFF.

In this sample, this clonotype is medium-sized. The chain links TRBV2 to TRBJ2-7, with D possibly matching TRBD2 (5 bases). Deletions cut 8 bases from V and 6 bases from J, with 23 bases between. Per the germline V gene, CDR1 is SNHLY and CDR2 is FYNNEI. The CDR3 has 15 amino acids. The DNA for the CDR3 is TGTGCCAGCTGCTCCGGGGAGACAAGTCCGGGCGAGCAGTACTTC. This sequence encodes CASCSGETSPGEQYF.

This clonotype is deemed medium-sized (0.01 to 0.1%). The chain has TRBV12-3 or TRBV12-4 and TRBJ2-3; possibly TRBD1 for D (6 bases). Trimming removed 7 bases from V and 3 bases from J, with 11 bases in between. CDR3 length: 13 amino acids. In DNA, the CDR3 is TGTGCCAGCAACTCAGGGGCGACAGATACGCAGTATTTT. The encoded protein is CASNSGATDTQYF.

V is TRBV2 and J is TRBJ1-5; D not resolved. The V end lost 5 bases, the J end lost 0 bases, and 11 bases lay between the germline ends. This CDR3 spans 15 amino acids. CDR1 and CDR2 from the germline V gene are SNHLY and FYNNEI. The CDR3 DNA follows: TGTGCCAGCAGTCGCAGCCACGATAGCAATCAGCCCCAGCATTTT. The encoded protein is CASSRSHDSNQPQHF. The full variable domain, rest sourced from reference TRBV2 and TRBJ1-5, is EPEVTQTPSHQVTQMGQEVILRCVPISNHLYFYWYRQILGQKVEFLVSFYNNEISEKSEIFDDQFSVERPDGSNFTLKIRSTKLEDSAMYFCASSRSHDSNQPQHFGDGTRLSIL.

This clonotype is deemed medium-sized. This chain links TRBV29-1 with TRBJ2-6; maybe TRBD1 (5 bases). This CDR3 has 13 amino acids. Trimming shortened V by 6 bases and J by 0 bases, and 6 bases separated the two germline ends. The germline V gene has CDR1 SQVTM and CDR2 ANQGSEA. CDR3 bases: TGCAGCGTAGACAGCTCTGGGGCCAACGTCCTGACTTTC. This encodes CSVDSSGANVLTF. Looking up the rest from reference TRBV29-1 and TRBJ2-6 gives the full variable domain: SAVISQKPSRDICQRGTSLTIQCQVDSQVTMMFWYRQQPGQSLTLIATANQGSEATYESGFVIDKFPISRPNLTFSTLTVSNMSPEDSSIYLCSVDSSGANVLTFGAGSRLTVL.

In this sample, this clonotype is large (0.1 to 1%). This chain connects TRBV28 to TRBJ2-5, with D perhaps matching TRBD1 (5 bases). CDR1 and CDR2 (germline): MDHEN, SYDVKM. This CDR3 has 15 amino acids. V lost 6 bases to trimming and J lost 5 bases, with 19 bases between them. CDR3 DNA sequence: TGTGCCAGCAGCTTGGTAGGGGCCAGTTGGGAGACCCAGTACTTC. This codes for CASSLVGASWETQYF.

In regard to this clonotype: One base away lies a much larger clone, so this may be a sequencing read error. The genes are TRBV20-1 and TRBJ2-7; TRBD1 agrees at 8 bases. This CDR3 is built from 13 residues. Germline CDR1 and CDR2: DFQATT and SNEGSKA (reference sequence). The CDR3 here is CSGDRTTSYEQHF. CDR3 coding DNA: TGCAGTGGGGACAGGACTACTTCCTACGAGCAGCACTTC.

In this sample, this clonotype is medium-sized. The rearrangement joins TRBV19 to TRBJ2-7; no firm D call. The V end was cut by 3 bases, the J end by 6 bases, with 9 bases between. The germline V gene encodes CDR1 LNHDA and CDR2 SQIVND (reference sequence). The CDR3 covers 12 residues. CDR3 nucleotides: TGTGCCAGTAGTATGGGAACGACCGAGCAGTACTTC. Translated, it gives CASSMGTTEQYF.

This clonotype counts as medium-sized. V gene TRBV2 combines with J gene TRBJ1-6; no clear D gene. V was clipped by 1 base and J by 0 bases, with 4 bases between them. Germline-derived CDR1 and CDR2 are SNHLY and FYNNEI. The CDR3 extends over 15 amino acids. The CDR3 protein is CASSEESSYNSPLHF. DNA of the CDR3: TGTGCCAGCAGTGAAGAGAGCTCCTATAATTCACCCCTCCACTTT.

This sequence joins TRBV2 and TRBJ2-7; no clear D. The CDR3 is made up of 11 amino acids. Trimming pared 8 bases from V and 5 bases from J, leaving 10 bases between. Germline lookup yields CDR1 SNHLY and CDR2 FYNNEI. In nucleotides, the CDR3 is TGTGCCAGCTGGACCTTGGACGAGCAGTACTTC. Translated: CASWTLDEQYF.

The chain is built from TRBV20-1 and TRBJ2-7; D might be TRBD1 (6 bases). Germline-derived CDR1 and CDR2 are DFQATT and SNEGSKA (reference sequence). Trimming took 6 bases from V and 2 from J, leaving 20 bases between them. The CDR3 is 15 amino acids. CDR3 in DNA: TGCAGTGCCCTGAACCGGGACACAGGCACCTACGAGCAGTACTTC. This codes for CSALNRDTGTYEQYF.

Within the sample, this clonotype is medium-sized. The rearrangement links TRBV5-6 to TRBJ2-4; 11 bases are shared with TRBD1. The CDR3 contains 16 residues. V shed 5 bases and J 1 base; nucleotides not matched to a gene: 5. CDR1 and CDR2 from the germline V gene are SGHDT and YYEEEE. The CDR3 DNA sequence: TGTGCCAGCAGAGGAGGACAGGGGGCTGCCAAAAACATTCAGTACTTC. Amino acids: CASRGGQGAAKNIQYF.